Listed below are T cell receptor beta chains from one sample, sequenced in a study of T cell responses to AZD1222 COVID-19 vaccine. The data were produced by immunoSEQ multiplex PCR, yet TCRdb's version contains in-frame clones alone and is incomplete. The sample contains 140,000 to 150,000 clones, around 85% of which appear only once. Here the sequenced sample was peripheral blood, taken on day 0 of AZD1222 vaccination. All receptors derive from an adult in good health. CDR3s include the opening cysteine and the closing phenylalanine or tryptophan. D genes are given only for firm matches. Size tells how often a clone was seen (once, few, many) or the class of an expanded clone, and some rows leave it out.

clone size: -
D gene: -
V gene: TRBV7-2
J gene: TRBJ1-2
CDR3 DNA: TGTGCCAGCAGCTTACTCTCAGGGAACTATGGCTACACCTTC
CDR3 protein: CASSLLSGNYGYTF

clone size: once
D gene: -
V gene: TRBV5-8
J gene: TRBJ1-6
CDR3 DNA: TGTGCCAGCAGCCCGAGTGGAGTGACTTATAATTCACCCCTCCACTTT
CDR3 protein: CASSPSGVTYNSPLHF

clone size: -
D gene: -
V gene: TRBV6-5
J gene: TRBJ1-4
CDR3 DNA: TGTGCCAGCAGCCGCGGAGAGAAACTGTTTTTT
CDR3 protein: CASSRGEKLFF

clone size: -
D gene: -
V gene: TRBV7-9
J gene: TRBJ2-5
CDR3 DNA: TGTGCCAGCAGTTCCCGGGACATCCCGGGGACCCAGTACTTC
CDR3 protein: CASSSRDIPGTQYF

clone size: -
D gene: -
V gene: TRBV27
J gene: TRBJ2-3
CDR3 DNA: TGTGCCAGCAGTTTTCTAGCGTCGGGCACAGATACGCAGTATTTT
CDR3 protein: CASSFLASGTDTQYF

clone size: -
D gene: -
V gene: TRBV6-5
J gene: TRBJ2-2
CDR3 DNA: TGTGCCAGCAGTCCGGGCCCTCTTCCCGAGCTGTTTTTT
CDR3 protein: CASSPGPLPELFF

clone size: -
D gene: -
V gene: TRBV29-1
J gene: TRBJ2-1
CDR3 DNA: TGCAGCGTTGAAACTCCAGCGGGCTCTACTTGGAATGAGCAGTTCTTC
CDR3 protein: CSVETPAGSTWNEQFF

clone size: -
D gene: -
V gene: TRBV6-5
J gene: TRBJ1-1
CDR3 DNA: TGTGCCAGCAGTTACGCTGACGGAAACACTGAAGCTTTCTTT
CDR3 protein: CASSYADGNTEAFF

clone size: -
D gene: -
V gene: TRBV6-1
J gene: TRBJ1-5
CDR3 DNA: TGTGCCAGCAGTGACGGTGTGCTTGATAATCAGCCCCAGCATTTT
CDR3 protein: CASSDGVLDNQPQHF

clone size: -
D gene: -
V gene: TRBV6-2/TRBV6-3
J gene: TRBJ1-5
CDR3 DNA: TGTGCCAGCAGTTACTCCGAAAGGGGGAATCAGCCCCAGCATTTT
CDR3 protein: CASSYSERGNQPQHF

clone size: -
D gene: TRBD2
V gene: TRBV6-1
J gene: TRBJ2-1
CDR3 DNA: TGTGCCAGCAGTGAACGGGGCCGGGGGGGCCTTGAGCAGTTCTTC
CDR3 protein: CASSERGRGGLEQFF

clone size: -
D gene: TRBD1
V gene: TRBV5-8
J gene: TRBJ2-3
CDR3 DNA: TGTGCCAGCGCCGACAGGGTATCAGATACGCAGTATTTT
CDR3 protein: CASADRVSDTQYF

clone size: -
D gene: -
V gene: TRBV18
J gene: TRBJ2-3
CDR3 DNA: TGTGCCAGCCACGGGACACGCACAGATACGCAGTATTTT
CDR3 protein: CASHGTRTDTQYF

clone size: -
D gene: TRBD1
V gene: TRBV11-3
J gene: TRBJ1-1
CDR3 DNA: TGTGCCAGCAGCGGGGGACAGACGAACACTGAAGCTTTCTTT
CDR3 protein: CASSGGQTNTEAFF

clone size: -
D gene: -
V gene: TRBV12-3/TRBV12-4
J gene: TRBJ1-2
CDR3 DNA: TGTGCCAGCAGTTTAGCCCGTGCGGGGGGCTACACCTTC
CDR3 protein: CASSLARAGGYTF

clone size: -
D gene: -
V gene: TRBV19
J gene: TRBJ2-5
CDR3 DNA: TGTGCCAGTAGAGAGAGGGGATCGGAGACCCAGTACTTC
CDR3 protein: CASRERGSETQYF

clone size: -
D gene: -
V gene: TRBV5-1
J gene: TRBJ2-6
CDR3 DNA: TGCGCCAGCAGCTTGGGAGGAGGGAGTGGGGCCAACGTCCTGACTTTC
CDR3 protein: CASSLGGGSGANVLTF

clone size: -
D gene: -
V gene: TRBV7-9
J gene: TRBJ1-4
CDR3 DNA: TGTGCCAGCAGCCCCACCAGGGGAGGAGGGGAAAAACTGTTTTTT
CDR3 protein: CASSPTRGGGEKLFF

clone size: -
D gene: -
V gene: TRBV5-8
J gene: TRBJ1-5
CDR3 DNA: TGTGCCAGCAGCTCAGGGACGGACTCTTATAGCAATCAGCCCCAGCATTTT
CDR3 protein: CASSSGTDSYSNQPQHF

clone size: -
D gene: -
V gene: TRBV14
J gene: TRBJ1-2
CDR3 DNA: TGTGCCAGCAGCCGCGGACGGAGGTTAGGCTATGGCTACACCTTC
CDR3 protein: CASSRGRRLGYGYTF

clone size: -
D gene: TRBD1
V gene: TRBV10-3
J gene: TRBJ2-1
CDR3 DNA: TGTGCCATCAGTGAGTCCTTCGGACAGGCGTACAATGAGCAGTTCTTC
CDR3 protein: CAISESFGQAYNEQFF

clone size: -
D gene: TRBD2
V gene: TRBV11-3
J gene: TRBJ2-3
CDR3 DNA: TGTGCCAGCAGTAGGGGACTAGCGGGAGATACGCAGTATTTT
CDR3 protein: CASSRGLAGDTQYF

clone size: once
D gene: -
V gene: TRBV18
J gene: TRBJ1-2
CDR3 DNA: TGTGCCAGCTCACCATACGAGTCAGGGCACTATGGCTACACCTTC
CDR3 protein: CASSPYESGHYGYTF

clone size: -
D gene: -
V gene: TRBV25-1
J gene: TRBJ1-1
CDR3 DNA: TGTGCCAGCAGTGAATTGGGGTCAGAGAACACTGAAGCTTTCTTT
CDR3 protein: CASSELGSENTEAFF

clone size: -
D gene: -
V gene: TRBV30
J gene: TRBJ1-1
CDR3 DNA: TGTGCCTGGAGTCGGAACGTGAACACTGAAGCTTTCTTT
CDR3 protein: CAWSRNVNTEAFF

clone size: few
D gene: -
V gene: TRBV28
J gene: TRBJ1-3
CDR3 DNA: TGTGCCAGCAGTTCGGCCCTTCGGGGGTCGGGAAACACCATATATTTT
CDR3 protein: CASSSALRGSGNTIYF

clone size: many
D gene: -
V gene: TRBV6-4
J gene: TRBJ1-5
CDR3 DNA: TGTGCCAGCAGTGATCTATGGGGTGGCAATCAGCCCCAGCATTTT
CDR3 protein: CASSDLWGGNQPQHF

clone size: once
D gene: TRBD1
V gene: TRBV18
J gene: TRBJ2-3
CDR3 DNA: TGTGCCAGCTCACCTTCCGGGACAGGGGGGACAGATACGCAGTATTTT
CDR3 protein: CASSPSGTGGTDTQYF

clone size: -
D gene: -
V gene: TRBV5-1
J gene: TRBJ1-1
CDR3 DNA: TGCGCCAGCAGCCCAAAACAGGGTGTCGGTGAAGCTTTCTTT
CDR3 protein: CASSPKQGVGEAFF

clone size: -
D gene: TRBD1
V gene: TRBV18
J gene: TRBJ2-3
CDR3 DNA: TGTGCCAGCGACAGGGCCTCTGATACGCAGTATTTT
CDR3 protein: CASDRASDTQYF

clone size: -
D gene: TRBD1
V gene: TRBV7-9
J gene: TRBJ1-1
CDR3 DNA: TGTGCCAGCAGCCCACAGGGGGGGACTGAAGCTTTCTTT
CDR3 protein: CASSPQGGTEAFF

clone size: medium-sized
D gene: -
V gene: TRBV6-5
J gene: TRBJ2-7
CDR3 DNA: TGTGCCAGCAGTTACTCGTGGGGGACAACTGCCTACGAGCAGTACTTC
CDR3 protein: CASSYSWGTTAYEQYF

clone size: few
D gene: TRBD2
V gene: TRBV19
J gene: TRBJ2-3
CDR3 DNA: TGTGCCAGTAGTGCCCTCTGGGAGGGGAGCTTTCCAGATACGCAGTATTTT
CDR3 protein: CASSALWEGSFPDTQYF

clone size: -
D gene: -
V gene: TRBV24-1
J gene: TRBJ1-2
CDR3 DNA: TGTGCCACCAGTGATTTCTCTTACGGCTACACCTTC
CDR3 protein: CATSDFSYGYTF

clone size: -
D gene: -
V gene: TRBV12-3/TRBV12-4
J gene: TRBJ2-1
CDR3 DNA: TGTGCCAGCAGCTCCCGGGGCGAGCAGTTCTTC
CDR3 protein: CASSSRGEQFF

clone size: -
D gene: TRBD1
V gene: TRBV5-4
J gene: TRBJ1-2
CDR3 DNA: TGTGCCAGCAGCTCGGGACAGGGGGACTATGGCTACACCTTC
CDR3 protein: CASSSGQGDYGYTF

clone size: -
D gene: -
V gene: TRBV9
J gene: TRBJ1-4
CDR3 DNA: TGTGCCAGCAGCGTAGGGGATCGCGGAAATGAAAAACTGTTTTTT
CDR3 protein: CASSVGDRGNEKLFF

clone size: -
D gene: TRBD1
V gene: TRBV18
J gene: TRBJ2-7
CDR3 DNA: TGTGCCAGCTCACCAGGGACAGAGAACTACGAGCAGTACTTC
CDR3 protein: CASSPGTENYEQYF

clone size: -
D gene: -
V gene: TRBV18
J gene: TRBJ2-3
CDR3 DNA: TGTGCCAGCTCACCAACCCCGGACAGTTACACAGATACGCAGTATTTT
CDR3 protein: CASSPTPDSYTDTQYF

clone size: -
D gene: TRBD1
V gene: TRBV6-6
J gene: TRBJ2-7
CDR3 DNA: TGTGCCAGCAGTTATCAGGGGGCGGTGTACGAGCAGTACTTC
CDR3 protein: CASSYQGAVYEQYF

clone size: once
D gene: TRBD2
V gene: TRBV7-8
J gene: TRBJ2-5
CDR3 DNA: TGTGCCAGCAGCTTAGCGCGTAGCGGGAATCCGGGGAAGTACTTC
CDR3 protein: CASSLARSGNPGKYF

clone size: -
D gene: -
V gene: TRBV19
J gene: TRBJ2-2
CDR3 DNA: TGTGCCAGTAGTAATGGCCTCGGGGAGCTGTTTTTT
CDR3 protein: CASSNGLGELFF